This T cell receptor beta chain was sequenced during a study of blood T cell repertoires in COVID-19. In the study overall: The cDNA or gDNA used as material had been derived from T cells, B-cell-depleted T cells, or PBMCs.

How the authors handled the data: Amplification of reference gene primers was used by the study to estimate nucleated cell counts. Repertoires were generated with immunoSEQ multiplex PCR, while TCRdb's copy carries only in-frame clones and drops some. V and J calls and clone size are those listed in that table; D and trimming were worked out from the DNA. The sample records some 200,000 clones, 82% being singletons. Participant ages covered about 18 to 89 years across 25 or so US areas. The CDR3 covers 16 residues. Germline lookup yields CDR1 SGHNT and CDR2 YYREEE (reference sequence). Trimming cost V 0 bases and J 7 bases; bases outside gene matches: 9.

Input material: PBMCs or T cells enriched from blood (not recorded which). The TCR originated in a woman aged 60-75 years with acute COVID-19. V gene TRBV5-4 combines with J gene TRBJ2-2, with 7 bases lining up with TRBD2. CDR3: CASSLGGGPGDGELFF. DNA of the CDR3: TGTGCCAGCAGCTTGGGGGGAGGGCCTGGAGACGGGGAGCTGTTTTTT.